These T cell receptor beta chains were read from a single sample in a study of vaccination effects on CD4 cells after COVID-19. The method was immunoSEQ multiplex PCR; TCRdb's version includes in-frame clones alone and lacks a portion of them. Among about 71,000 clones listed, roughly 80% were seen once. Their target antigens are unknown. Sequenced material: CD4+ T cells from PBMCs cultured with SARS-CoV-2 spike peptides, taken before COVID-19 vaccination. These receptors were taken from a human donor who received a COVID-19 vaccine. Each CDR3 is given with its conserved first and last residue. Fields, in order: CDR3 length, clone size, V gene, D gene, J gene, CDR3 DNA, CDR3 protein. The D gene is left open where the match is weak. Part of the rows lack a size; the others show once, few, many or a class for expanded clones.

18,NA,TRBV18,TRBD1,TRBJ1-1,TGTGCCAGCTCACCACCTAACAGGGGGCGAAGGGGCTACACTGAAGCTTTCTTT,CASSPPNRGRRGYTEAFF
16,NA,TRBV10-1,TRBD2,TRBJ2-3,TGCGCCAGCAGTGATGTGACTAGCGGGGTTAGAGATACGCAGTATTTT,CASSDVTSGVRDTQYF
14,NA,TRBV18,NA,TRBJ2-3,TGTGCCAGCTCACCTGGGTCAGGCGGAGATACGCAGTATTTT,CASSPGSGGDTQYF
13,NA,TRBV10-2,TRBD1,TRBJ2-5,TGCGCCAGCGGATACAGGGGCCAAGAGACCCAGTACTTC,CASGYRGQETQYF
15,NA,TRBV27,TRBD1,TRBJ1-4,TGTGCCAGCAGTAGACCGGGACAGGGAAACGAAAAACTGTTTTTT,CASSRPGQGNEKLFF
14,NA,TRBV6-1,NA,TRBJ1-1,TGTGCCAGCAGTGAAGAACAGGGTATCACTGAAGCTTTCTTT,CASSEEQGITEAFF
17,NA,TRBV5-1,TRBD2,TRBJ2-3,TGCGCCAGCAGCTTGGAGGTTATAGCGGGGGCCACAGATACGCAGTATTTT,CASSLEVIAGATDTQYF
17,NA,TRBV5-1,TRBD1,TRBJ2-1,TGCGCCAGCAGCTCCGGCCCCGGACAGGGTAGGGGGAATGAGCAGTTCTTC,CASSSGPGQGRGNEQFF
16,NA,TRBV5-1,NA,TRBJ2-2,TGCGCCAGCAGCTTTGAACCCAACCTTTACACCGGGGAGCTGTTTTTT,CASSFEPNLYTGELFF
15,NA,TRBV5-1,NA,TRBJ2-3,TGCGCCAGCAGCTTGGTTGCCAGGTCGGTGGATACGCAGTATTTT,CASSLVARSVDTQYF
14,NA,TRBV4-1,NA,TRBJ2-5,TGCGCCAGCAGCCCTATGGACGGGGAAGAGACCCAGTACTTC,CASSPMDGEETQYF
14,few,TRBV7-9,NA,TRBJ2-6,TGTGCCAGCACCCCAGGGGATGGGGCCAACGTCCTGACTTTC,CASTPGDGANVLTF
12,NA,TRBV24-1,NA,TRBJ1-2,TGTGCCACCAGTCGGGCAGACTATGGCTACACCTTC,CATSRADYGYTF
16,NA,TRBV4-3,TRBD2,TRBJ2-5,TGCGCCAGCAGCCAAGCTGCTAGCGGGGGCCAAGAGACCCAGTACTTC,CASSQAASGGQETQYF
19,once,TRBV5-1,TRBD1,TRBJ1-4,TGCGCCAGCAGCACGACCTTGACAGGGAAGACCTCAACTAATGAAAAACTGTTTTTT,CASSTTLTGKTSTNEKLFF
13,NA,TRBV6-2/TRBV6-3,NA,TRBJ1-2,TGTGCCAGCAGTTACTCAGGCCTCTATGGCTACACCTTC,CASSYSGLYGYTF
13,few,TRBV7-9,TRBD1,TRBJ1-2,TGTGCCAGCAGCTTCCAGGGGGCGGATGGCTACACCTTC,CASSFQGADGYTF
13,NA,TRBV18,NA,TRBJ1-1,TGTGCCAGCTCACCCCGCAGGGGCACTGAAGCTTTCTTT,CASSPRRGTEAFF
16,NA,TRBV19,NA,TRBJ1-5,TGTGCCAGTAGTATCACAGGGACATGGAGCAATCAGCCCCAGCATTTT,CASSITGTWSNQPQHF
13,NA,TRBV6-6,NA,TRBJ1-1,TGTGCCAGCAGCTGGGGACAGAACACTGAAGCTTTCTTT,CASSWGQNTEAFF
14,NA,TRBV7-3,NA,TRBJ2-2,TGTGCCAGCAGCCCTCGGACGAACACCGGGGAGCTGTTTTTT,CASSPRTNTGELFF
14,NA,TRBV30,TRBD1,TRBJ2-5,TGTGCCTGGAGTACGGTACAGGGGTGGGGGACCCAGTACTTC,CAWSTVQGWGTQYF
14,NA,TRBV5-1,NA,TRBJ1-6,TGCGCCAGCAGCTTGGGACAGAATAATTCACCCCTCCACTTT,CASSLGQNNSPLHF
15,NA,TRBV5-1,TRBD2,TRBJ2-1,TGCGCCAGCAGCTCCGGGACTAGGACCTACAATGAGCAGTTCTTC,CASSSGTRTYNEQFF
11,once,TRBV20-1,TRBD2,TRBJ2-3,TGCAGTGCTCCTAGCGGAGATACGCAGTATTTT,CSAPSGDTQYF
12,few,TRBV7-9,NA,TRBJ1-2,TGTGCCAGCAGCCCCGGCGGATATGGCTACACCTTC,CASSPGGYGYTF
17,NA,TRBV5-1,TRBD2,TRBJ2-1,TGCGCCAGCAGCTTGATGAACCTAGCGGGGGGATACAATGAGCAGTTCTTC,CASSLMNLAGGYNEQFF
16,NA,TRBV7-8,NA,TRBJ1-3,TGTGCCAGCAGCTTAGTCCGGGGCCTCTCTGGAAACACCATATATTTT,CASSLVRGLSGNTIYF
13,NA,TRBV30,TRBD2,TRBJ2-3,TGTGCCTGGCGGGGCGGGGGGGCAGATACGCAGTATTTT,CAWRGGGADTQYF
13,NA,TRBV7-2,NA,TRBJ2-1,TGTGCCAGCAGCACGGGACCCGGCGATGAGCAGTTCTTC,CASSTGPGDEQFF
13,NA,TRBV3-1/TRBV3-2,NA,TRBJ1-1,TGTGCCAGCAGCCAAGACAGACAGACAGAAGCTTTCTTT,CASSQDRQTEAFF
13,few,TRBV30,TRBD1,TRBJ1-1,TGTGCCTGGCGTCTCAGGGGGCCATATGGAGCTTTCTTT,CAWRLRGPYGAFF
16,NA,TRBV7-3,TRBD2,TRBJ2-5,TGTGCCAGCAGCCCTCAGGGACTAGCGACATTAGAGACCCAGTACTTC,CASSPQGLATLETQYF
13,NA,TRBV14,TRBD1,TRBJ1-2,TGTGCCAGCAGCCCTAGACAGGGCGAGGGCTACACCTTC,CASSPRQGEGYTF
15,NA,TRBV5-4,NA,TRBJ1-2,TGTGCCAGCAGCCCCCCTGGGGGGGGGAGCTATGGCTACACCTTC,CASSPPGGGSYGYTF
15,NA,TRBV4-1,NA,TRBJ2-3,TGCGCCAGCAGCCACCTCAGGGGTCTCACAGATACGCAGTATTTT,CASSHLRGLTDTQYF
13,NA,TRBV4-2,NA,TRBJ2-5,TGTGCCAGCAGCCAATTAGCGGTAGAGACCCAGTACTTC,CASSQLAVETQYF
12,NA,TRBV6-2/TRBV6-3,NA,TRBJ1-2,TGTGCCAGCAGTTTTCAGGATTTGGGCTACACCTTC,CASSFQDLGYTF
13,NA,TRBV12-5,TRBD1,TRBJ1-1,TGTGCTAGTGCCCGACAGGGGAGCAGCGAAGCTTTCTTT,CASARQGSSEAFF
14,NA,TRBV5-1,NA,TRBJ2-2,TGCGCCAGCAGACGGGGGACTCCCACCGGGGAGCTGTTTTTT,CASRRGTPTGELFF
15,NA,TRBV6-1,TRBD1,TRBJ2-5,TGTGCCAGCAGTGAAGCAAGGGGGCGCCGGGAGACCCAGTACTTC,CASSEARGRRETQYF
13,NA,TRBV7-2,NA,TRBJ1-5,TGTGCCAGCAGCGCGCAGGGGAGCCAGCCCCAGCATTTT,CASSAQGSQPQHF
17,NA,TRBV5-1,NA,TRBJ1-1,TGCGCCTCCAAATGGGAGTCAGGGGAAAAGGGAAACACTGAAGCTTTCTTT,CASKWESGEKGNTEAFF
12,NA,TRBV7-2,TRBD1,TRBJ2-3,TGTGCCAGCAACGACAGGGCAGATACGCAGTATTTT,CASNDRADTQYF
14,NA,TRBV13,NA,TRBJ2-4,TGTGCCAGCAGCTTACGGCAGGCCTGGGGCATTCAGTACTTC,CASSLRQAWGIQYF
17,few,TRBV4-2,NA,TRBJ2-6,TGTGCCAGCAGCCAAGGGACTGCCGACTCTGGGGCCAACGTCCTGACTTTC,CASSQGTADSGANVLTF
12,NA,TRBV5-6,NA,TRBJ1-2,TGTGCCAGCAGCCCGGGATTTCAGGGCTACACCTTC,CASSPGFQGYTF
15,once,TRBV7-2,NA,TRBJ1-6,TGTGCCAGCAGCCTGCTTGGGAGCGATAATTCACCCCTCCACTTT,CASSLLGSDNSPLHF
14,NA,TRBV5-1,NA,TRBJ1-1,TGCGCCAGCAGCTTTTTGGCTGAGAACACTGAAGCTTTCTTT,CASSFLAENTEAFF
16,NA,TRBV6-6,NA,TRBJ1-5,TGTGCCAGCAGTTACTGGGGATCGGGCAGCAATCAGCCCCAGCATTTT,CASSYWGSGSNQPQHF
17,NA,TRBV7-9,NA,TRBJ1-1,TGTGCCAGCAGCTTAGGAGGGGTCGGGGGGATGAACACTGAAGCTTTCTTT,CASSLGGVGGMNTEAFF